The 3 T cell receptor beta chains presented below share a single source sample, sequenced in a study of T-cell memory formation after mild COVID-19. Using its own MiXCR run on the 5' RACE reads, TCRdb lists one record per CDR3 protein. The table has some 150,000 distinct CDR3 sequences, more than 13% seen once; the top ten hold about 30%. The sequenced sample was PBMCs or a T cell subset sorted from them (not recorded which). The source of these receptors is an adult woman who had mild COVID-19 (a few samples of this study predate the infection). Cell type and time point are not known.

This clonotype was counted many times. The chain has TRBV4-3 and TRBJ2-7; tentatively, D is TRBD2 (5 bases). Germline V gene lookup returns CDR1 LGHNA and CDR2 YSLEER. This CDR3 is 12 amino acids long. The V end lost 0 bases, the J end lost 6 bases, and 6 bases lay between the germline ends. The CDR3 DNA sequence: TGCGCCAGCAGCCAAGACGAGGGCGAGCAGTACTTC. The encoded protein is CASSQDEGEQYF.

This clonotype showed up just a few times. V and J are TRBV7-8 and TRBJ1-2, with 8 bases matching TRBD1. Germline loops: CDR1 SGHVS, CDR2 FQNEAQ. Germline trimming cut 8 bases from V and 4 bases from J; bases unmatched to any gene: 9. The CDR3 is 14 amino acids. Here the CDR3 DNA reads TGTGCCAGCGGATTGACAGGGGACTCCTATGGCTACACCTTC. It translates to CASGLTGDSYGYTF.

J is TRBJ2-1 and V is TRBV29-1; TRBD1 aligns across 10 bases. This CDR3 region has 14 residues. The germline V gene encodes CDR1 SQVTM and CDR2 ANQGSEA. Germline trimming cut 5 bases from V and 6 bases from J; bases unmatched to any gene: 7. This CDR3 reads CSVLGTGDLNEQFF. In DNA, the CDR3 is TGCAGCGTTTTAGGGACAGGGGATCTCAATGAGCAGTTCTTC.